This T cell receptor (beta chain) was documented in a study of siplizumab effects on memory and regulatory T cells. Findings and limits, study-wide: The mapping of alloreactive clones to unstimulated subsets covered only a minor fraction of them. Of the proliferating CD4+ or CD8+ clones, roughly 80-96% lacked a naive or memory phenotype that could be assigned. Naive T cells seemed more diverse than memory cells; they also seemed major alloresponse contributors. Alloreactive sequences that could be traced to unstimulated CD4+ memory cells showed a significant reduction under siplizumab.

CDR1 is SGHRS, CDR2 YFSETQ, per germline. This CDR3 is built from 14 residues. With V trimmed by 3 bases and J by 3 bases, 3 bases remained unmatched. This clone has more than one count but fewer than ten. Its target is unknown. The assay was immunoSEQ multiplex PCR, and TCRdb's table has in-frame clones only and misses some. This table holds 85,000 to 130,000 clones, around 90% found once. Sequenced: Tregs sorted from blood. This receptor was obtained from a human donor in good health. V is TRBV5-1 and J is TRBJ2-5; 9 bases are shared with TRBD2. CDR3: CASSSGTSKETQYF. CDR3 in DNA: TGCGCCAGCAGCTCCGGGACTAGCAAAGAGACCCAGTACTTC.